The 10 T cell receptor beta chains in this list originate from one sample, sequenced in a study of blood T cell repertoires in COVID-19. Repertoires were generated with immunoSEQ multiplex PCR, while TCRdb's copy carries only in-frame clones and drops some. Of more than 200,000 clones listed, around 87% are singletons. Sequenced sample: PBMCs or T cells enriched from blood (not recorded which). The receptor source for this set is a man aged 30 to 39 in a cohort exposed to, infected with or recovered from COVID-19 (not recorded which).

CDR3 residues: CASSYRGGSNQPQHF. As DNA, the CDR3 is TGTGCCAGCAGTTACAGGGGTGGGAGCAATCAGCCCCAGCATTTT. The chain is built from TRBV27 and TRBJ1-5, with 7 bases that match TRBD1. From germline, CDR1 is MNHEY and CDR2 SMNVEV (reference sequence). This CDR3 spans 15 amino acids. Trimming cost V 4 bases and J 1 base; bases outside gene matches: 4.

This sequence joins TRBV7-3 and TRBJ2-7; no reliable D call. Trimming took off 0 bases at V and 0 bases at J, with 6 bases between the two ends. CDR3 size: 14 residues. Per the germline V gene, CDR1 is SGHTA and CDR2 is FQGTGA. CDR3 sequence reads: CASSLTPNSYEQYF. The CDR3 DNA reads as TGTGCCAGCAGCTTAACCCCCAACTCCTACGAGCAGTACTTC.

The rearrangement joins TRBV7-6 to TRBJ2-2; no clear D. Trimming took 4 bases from V and 2 from J, leaving 8 bases between them. Germline CDR1 and CDR2: SGHVS and FNYEAQ. The CDR3 sequence is 14 residues long. CDR3 sequence: CASSSTSNTGELFF. The CDR3 DNA follows: TGTGCCAGCAGCTCAACAAGTAACACCGGGGAGCTGTTTTTT.

V and J are TRBV27 and TRBJ2-7; possibly TRBD2 for D (6 bases). Trimming left V 7 bases short and J 2 bases short, with 21 bases between. The germline CDR1 and CDR2 sequences are MNHEY and SMNVEV (reference sequence). This CDR3 has 16 residues. The chain's CDR3 is CASINLRGGVPYEQYF. The DNA for the CDR3 is TGTGCCAGCATCAACCTAAGGGGCGGGGTCCCCTACGAGCAGTACTTC.

The V gene is TRBV7-3, the J gene TRBJ2-3, with 9 bases aligning to TRBD2. The CDR3 spans 15 residues. J was trimmed by 0 bases and V by 5 bases; bases with no gene match: 3. Germline CDR1 SGHTA, CDR2 FQGTGA. The CDR3 DNA reads as TGTGCCAGCAGCCAGACTAGCGGTAGCACAGATACGCAGTATTTT. It translates to CASSQTSGSTDTQYF.

The chain links TRBV27 to TRBJ1-2; D is undetermined. This CDR3 has 11 amino acids. V lost 8 bases, J lost 3 bases, and 7 bases lay in between. Germline assignment: CDR1 MNHEY and CDR2 SMNVEV (reference sequence). In nucleotides, the CDR3 is TGTGCCAGCGCGGGGTACTATGGCTACACCTTC. Translation: CASAGYYGYTF.

This chain connects TRBV28 to TRBJ2-7; 7 bases map to TRBD2. The J segment lost 2 bases and the V segment lost 6 bases, leaving 7 bases of the junction unmatched. The germline V gene encodes CDR1 MDHEN and CDR2 SYDVKM. CDR3 size: 14 residues. Written as DNA, the CDR3 is TGTGCCAGCAGCTGGGAGGGCCCTCCCTACGAGCAGTACTTC. Translating it yields CASSWEGPPYEQYF.

This rearrangement joins TRBV28 to TRBJ2-3; TRBD2 agrees at 11 bases. The CDR3 covers 15 residues. CDR1 and CDR2 from the germline V gene are MDHEN and SYDVKM. V trimming: 6 bases; J trimming: 6 bases; junction bases outside the gene matches: 8. CDR3 amino acids: CASSYTSGRGDTQYF. The CDR3 DNA follows: TGTGCCAGCAGCTATACTAGCGGGAGAGGGGATACGCAGTATTTT.

The table lists this clone with a count of one. The chain has TRBV27 and TRBJ1-2; 9 positions match TRBD1. CDR1 and CDR2 (germline): MNHEY, SMNVEV (reference sequence). The CDR3 runs to 15 residues. V gave up 6 bases and J gave up 2 bases; unmatched junction bases: 7. The CDR3: CASSYQQGANYGYTF. The CDR3 coding sequence is TGTGCCAGCAGCTACCAACAGGGGGCCAACTATGGCTACACCTTC.

The V gene is TRBV5-1, the J gene TRBJ2-7, with a possible D match to TRBD1 (6 bases). Trimming cost V 1 base and J 0 bases, with 11 bases left between them. The germline gives CDR1 SGHRS, CDR2 YFSETQ. The CDR3 length is 15 residues. CDR3 bases: TGCGCCAGCAGCTTGATGGCGGACAGCTCCTACGAGCAGTACTTC. This codes for CASSLMADSSYEQYF. Filled out from reference TRBV5-1 and TRBJ2-7, the complete variable domain reads KAGVTQTPRYLIKTRGQQVTLSCSPISGHRSVSWYQQTPGQGLQFLFEYFSETQRNKGNFPGRFSGRQFSNSRSEMNVSTLELGDSALYLCASSLMADSSYEQYFGPGTRLTVT.